The following is a T cell receptor beta chain sequence with its context. No antigen is known for it. Nothing much larger sits one base from this clone, and base qualities are not available. The library was built by means of multiplex PCR. Sequencing instrument: Illumina HiSeq 4000. iRepertoire HTBI primers and Arm-PCR amplification of CDR3 regions were used to construct TCR beta libraries. Before sequencing, the PCR products went through gel purification. The paper's processing steps were these. A total of fewer than 70 TRBV and some 15 TRBJ segments were identified across samples and were used for gene usage analysis of CDR3 amino acid clonotypes. COPE and FqMerger were used to merge the filtered high-quality paired reads into contigs. BLAST was used to align contigs to IMGT TRBV, TRBD and TRBJ reference genes, with CDR3 defined following IMGT. Clonotypes above 0.1% frequency were classified as highly expanded clones. Shannon entropy was used to measure repertoire diversity, and the Gini coefficient was used to measure V-J evenness. A clonotype found in more than one individual was treated as public. TCRdb reran the public reads through fastp at Q25 and MiXCR, keeping productive beta chains. Entries that share a CDR3 protein sequence are merged under the most common genes and DNA. The V and J calls were not made by the authors but by TCRdb's processing. The sample records hundreds of thousands of distinct CDR3 sequences, 20% to 25% of which are singletons. Roughly an eighth of the sample is held by the ten biggest clonotypes.

This sample is drawn from a study of regulatory T cells in long-lasting Graves disease (dated by TCRdb to about 2021). Looking at the study overall: Persistent Graves' disease was defined as antithyroid drug treatment for over 5 years with persistently positive TSH receptor autoantibodies. On average, persistent Graves' disease patients in the clinical cohort had been on antithyroid drugs for about 10.3 years. Peripheral blood TCR sequencing and RNA sequencing compared persistent Graves' disease patients with newly diagnosed Graves' disease patients. The study took place in China and was registered as a clinical trial. TCR sequencing covered about 13 persistent and some 20 newly diagnosed Graves' disease patients, 33 samples in total.

Taken from cysteine to phenylalanine, the CDR3 has 17 residues. The retained sequence is limited to the CDR3, 51 bases, with the frame set at the first base. Based on the germline V gene, the CDR1 and CDR2 sequences are LGHNA and YNFKEQ. Germline trimming amounts to 2 bases on V and 6 bases on J, with 9 as the count of junction bases outside the gene matches. Overall results and qualifications from the work: Only peripheral blood was studied, because thyroid tissue, the primary lesion, was inaccessible. Lower TCR Shannon entropy and fewer highly expanded clones were observed in persistent Graves' disease patients than in newly diagnosed patients, which suggested clonal expansion. Only the TCR beta chain was sequenced and analyzed. Preferential use of TRBV28, TRBJ1-2 and TRBJ2-5 was observed in persistent disease, whereas TRBV20-1 and TRBJ2-1 were favored in newly diagnosed disease. The authors noted that the small sample size was a limitation that may lower accuracy. Persistent patients shared more public clonotypes among themselves (around 2,500) than newly diagnosed patients did (more than 850).

The sample's time point label, in plain terms: persistent/refractory GD, antithyroid drugs over 5 years with positive TRAb. For both TCR sequencing and RNA sequencing, RNA was extracted from PBMCs using TRIzol. The diagnosis of Graves' disease followed American Thyroid Association guidelines. Patients for the study were recruited at an endocrinology department in Xi'an, China. From each patient, approximately 9.9 milliliters of peripheral blood was collected into an EDTA anticoagulant tube. Ficoll Paque Plus density gradient separation was used to isolate PBMCs, and no further T cell sorting was performed. An Agilent 2100 Bioanalyzer and agarose gel were used to check RNA quality, and a NanoDrop 2000 was used to measure RNA concentration.

The sequence links TRBV4-2 to TRBJ2-2, with 10 bases in between that match TRBD2. The sequenced sample was peripheral blood mononuclear cells (PBMCs), obtained when the disease was refractory, from a patient treated with antithyroid drugs. The sequence was obtained from a female donor with Graves disease. The DNA sequence is given as TGTGCCAGCAGCCAAACCCCCGGGACTAGCGTGTCCGGGGAGCTGTTTTTT. Its protein reads: CASSQTPGTSVSGELFF.